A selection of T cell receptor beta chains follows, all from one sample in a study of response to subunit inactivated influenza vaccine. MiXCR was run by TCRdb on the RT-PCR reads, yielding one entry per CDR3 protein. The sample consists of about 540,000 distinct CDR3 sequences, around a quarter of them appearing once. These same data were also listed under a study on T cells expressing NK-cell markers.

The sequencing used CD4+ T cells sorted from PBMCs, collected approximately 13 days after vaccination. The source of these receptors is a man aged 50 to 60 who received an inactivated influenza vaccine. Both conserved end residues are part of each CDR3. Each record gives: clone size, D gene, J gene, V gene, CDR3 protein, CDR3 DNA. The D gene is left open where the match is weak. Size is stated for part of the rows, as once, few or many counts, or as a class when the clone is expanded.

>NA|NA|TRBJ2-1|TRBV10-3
CAISESVEGTTYNEQFF
TGTGCCATCAGTGAGTCAGTCGAAGGGACAACTTACAATGAGCAGTTCTTC
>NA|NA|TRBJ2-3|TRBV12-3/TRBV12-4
CASSTAGTSTDTQYF
TGTGCCAGCAGTACAGCCGGGACTAGCACAGATACGCAGTATTTT
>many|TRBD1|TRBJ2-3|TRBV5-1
CASSLQGAAVDTQYF
TGCGCCAGCAGCTTACAGGGGGCGGCGGTAGATACGCAGTATTTT
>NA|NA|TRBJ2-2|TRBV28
CASRDSLTGELFF
TGTGCCAGCAGGGACAGCCTCACCGGGGAGCTGTTTTTT
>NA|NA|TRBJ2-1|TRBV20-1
CSAGFGGSSNEQFF
TGCAGTGCTGGGTTTGGTGGTTCGAGCAATGAGCAGTTCTTC
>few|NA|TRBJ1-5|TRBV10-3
CAISERRLMSNQPQHF
TGTGCCATCAGTGAGAGAAGGTTAATGAGCAATCAGCCCCAGCATTTT
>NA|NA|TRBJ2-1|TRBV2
CASSAIHEQFF
TGTGCCAGCAGTGCGATCCATGAGCAGTTCTTC
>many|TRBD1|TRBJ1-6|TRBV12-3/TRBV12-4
CASRGDRGIGNSPLHF
TGTGCCAGCAGAGGGGACAGGGGAATCGGGAATTCACCCCTCCACTTT
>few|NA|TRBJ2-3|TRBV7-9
CASSSFLVSHTQYF
TGTGCCAGCAGTTCCTTTTTGGTCTCCCATACGCAGTATTTT
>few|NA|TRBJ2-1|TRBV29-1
CSVETGSRRLNEQFF
TGCAGCGTTGAGACCGGCAGTCGACGTTTGAATGAGCAGTTCTTC
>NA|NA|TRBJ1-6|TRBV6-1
CASNHGQFQNSPLHF
TGTGCCAGCAACCACGGACAGTTCCAAAATTCACCCCTCCACTTT
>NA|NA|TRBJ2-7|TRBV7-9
CASSGDKAYEQYF
TGTGCCAGCAGCGGAGACAAAGCCTACGAGCAGTACTTC
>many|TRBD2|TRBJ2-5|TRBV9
CASSETSGQETQYF
TGTGCCAGCAGCGAAACTAGCGGACAAGAGACCCAGTACTTC
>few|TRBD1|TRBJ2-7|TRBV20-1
CSASRGKTYEQYF
TGCAGTGCTTCCAGGGGGAAGACCTACGAGCAGTACTTC
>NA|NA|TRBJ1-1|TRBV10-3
CAISDRDSGNTEAFF
TGTGCCATCAGTGATCGAGATTCGGGGAACACTGAAGCTTTCTTT
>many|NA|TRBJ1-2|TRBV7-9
CASSSRTALYGYTF
TGTGCCAGCAGCTCCCGGACAGCTCTCTATGGCTACACCTTC
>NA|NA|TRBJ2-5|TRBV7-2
CASSPSGLLQETQYF
TGTGCCAGCAGCCCCTCGGGTTTACTCCAAGAGACCCAGTACTTC
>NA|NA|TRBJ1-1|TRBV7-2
CASSLGRTMNTEAFF
TGTGCCAGCAGCCTAGGACGGACCATGAACACTGAAGCTTTCTTT
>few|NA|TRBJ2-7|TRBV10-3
CAISESFRHEQYF
TGTGCCATCAGTGAATCCTTTCGCCACGAGCAGTACTTC
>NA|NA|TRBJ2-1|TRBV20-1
CSASSSNNEQFF
TGCAGTGCTAGTAGCAGTAACAATGAGCAGTTCTTC
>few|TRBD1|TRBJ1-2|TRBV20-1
CSARDPSRQGNKDGYTF
TGCAGTGCTAGAGATCCTTCCCGACAGGGGAACAAGGATGGCTACACCTTC
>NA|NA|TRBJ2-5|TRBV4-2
CASSQVAGTLETQYF
TGTGCCAGCAGCCAAGTGGCGGGAACGCTAGAGACCCAGTACTTC
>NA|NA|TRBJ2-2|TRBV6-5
CASVALVNTGELFF
TGTGCCAGCGTTGCTCTTGTGAACACCGGGGAGCTGTTTTTT
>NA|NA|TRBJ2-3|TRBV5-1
CASSRGSEDTQYF
TGCGCCAGCAGCAGGGGCAGCGAAGATACGCAGTATTTT
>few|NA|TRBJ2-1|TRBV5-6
CASSYLVRSGGNEQFF
TGTGCCAGCAGCTATTTAGTGAGGAGCGGAGGCAATGAGCAGTTCTTC
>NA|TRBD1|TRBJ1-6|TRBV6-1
CASRPGQGVYNSPLHF
TGTGCCAGCAGGCCCGGACAGGGGGTTTATAATTCACCCCTCCACTTT
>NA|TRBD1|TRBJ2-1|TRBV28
CASKTQGAGEQFF
TGTGCCAGCAAGACTCAGGGGGCCGGTGAGCAGTTCTTC
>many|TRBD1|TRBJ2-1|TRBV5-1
CASSPGTANEQFF
TGCGCCAGCAGCCCTGGGACAGCGAATGAGCAGTTCTTC
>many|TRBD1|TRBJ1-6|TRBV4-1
CASSHRDRENSPLHF
TGCGCCAGCAGCCACCGGGACAGGGAGAATTCACCCCTCCACTTT
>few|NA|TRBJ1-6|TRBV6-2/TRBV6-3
CASIGDWQNSPLHF
TGTGCCAGCATAGGTGACTGGCAAAATTCACCCCTCCACTTT
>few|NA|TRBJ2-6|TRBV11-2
CASSLDSSNPSGANVLTF
TGTGCCAGCAGCTTAGACTCCTCCAACCCCTCTGGGGCCAACGTCCTGACTTTC
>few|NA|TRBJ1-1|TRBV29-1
CSVEGQLNTEAFF
TGCAGCGTGGAGGGGCAGCTGAACACTGAAGCTTTCTTT
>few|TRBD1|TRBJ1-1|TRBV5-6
CASSLYRGQEAFF
TGTGCCAGCAGCTTGTACAGGGGGCAGGAAGCTTTCTTT
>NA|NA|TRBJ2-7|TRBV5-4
CASSLEGAMGPYEQYF
TGTGCCAGCAGCTTGGAGGGTGCCATGGGGCCCTACGAGCAGTACTTC
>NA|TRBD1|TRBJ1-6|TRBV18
CASSPTGENSPLHF
TGTGCCAGCTCACCAACAGGGGAGAATTCACCCCTCCACTTT
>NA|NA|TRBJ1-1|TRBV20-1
CSAIRGGTEAFF
TGCAGTGCAATTAGAGGGGGCACTGAAGCTTTCTTT
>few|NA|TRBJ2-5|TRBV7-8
CASSISGQETQYF
TGTGCCAGCAGCATTAGCGGCCAAGAGACCCAGTACTTC
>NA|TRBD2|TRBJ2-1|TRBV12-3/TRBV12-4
CASSLRPTSPSGSFFGNEQFF
TGTGCCAGCAGTTTACGGCCGACTAGTCCTAGCGGGAGTTTTTTCGGGAATGAGCAGTTCTTC
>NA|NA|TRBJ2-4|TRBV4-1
CASSQDGRGGNIQYF
TGCGCCAGCAGCCAAGATGGGAGGGGGGGAAACATTCAGTACTTC
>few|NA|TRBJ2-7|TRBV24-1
CATSGQAAYEQYF
TGTGCCACCAGTGGCCAGGCGGCCTACGAGCAGTACTTC
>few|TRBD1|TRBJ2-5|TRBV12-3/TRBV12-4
CASSSTGIEKTQYF
TGTGCCAGCAGTTCGACAGGGATTGAGAAGACCCAGTACTTC